This TCR beta chain was sequenced for a study of Graves' ophthalmopathy and Graves' hyperthyroidism. Whole-study context: The authors collected peripheral blood at initial diagnosis, before any treatment. Whole-study findings and limits: Most expanded clonotypes from thyroid (those above 0.001 frequency) were also found in blood.

The CDR3 is 12 amino acids. Between the trimmed V and J ends, which lost 10 bases and 7 bases, there was a span of 13 bases. Per germline, CDR1 MDHEN and CDR2 SYDVKM. This clonotype was detected ten times or more. What it binds is not known. From RNA, the CDR3 regions of TCR beta chains were amplified and sequenced. HTBI primers served in a first-round RT-PCR, which a second-round multiplex PCR followed. One entry per CDR3 protein results from TCRdb running MiXCR on the multiplex PCR reads. The sample shows some 350,000 distinct CDR3 sequences, roughly a sixth of them seen only once. The chain combines TRBV28 with TRBJ2-2; maybe TRBD2 (5 bases). The source material was peripheral blood. This receptor was taken from an adult woman with stable Graves' hyperthyroidism. Here the CDR3 DNA reads TGTGCCACAGCGGAAAACGGCGGGGAGCTGTTTTTT. This encodes CATAENGGELFF.